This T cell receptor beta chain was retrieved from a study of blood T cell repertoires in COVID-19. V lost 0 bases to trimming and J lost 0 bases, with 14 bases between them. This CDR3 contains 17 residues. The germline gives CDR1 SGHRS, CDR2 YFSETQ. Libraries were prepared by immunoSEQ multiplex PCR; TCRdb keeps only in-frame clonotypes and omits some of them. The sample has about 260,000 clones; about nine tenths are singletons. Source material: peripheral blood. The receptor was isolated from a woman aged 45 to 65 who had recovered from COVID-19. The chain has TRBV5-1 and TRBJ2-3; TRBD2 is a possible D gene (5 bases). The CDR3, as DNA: TGCGCCAGCAGCTTGGGCCCGGAGGTGGGTAGCACAGATACGCAGTATTTT. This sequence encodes CASSLGPEVGSTDTQYF.